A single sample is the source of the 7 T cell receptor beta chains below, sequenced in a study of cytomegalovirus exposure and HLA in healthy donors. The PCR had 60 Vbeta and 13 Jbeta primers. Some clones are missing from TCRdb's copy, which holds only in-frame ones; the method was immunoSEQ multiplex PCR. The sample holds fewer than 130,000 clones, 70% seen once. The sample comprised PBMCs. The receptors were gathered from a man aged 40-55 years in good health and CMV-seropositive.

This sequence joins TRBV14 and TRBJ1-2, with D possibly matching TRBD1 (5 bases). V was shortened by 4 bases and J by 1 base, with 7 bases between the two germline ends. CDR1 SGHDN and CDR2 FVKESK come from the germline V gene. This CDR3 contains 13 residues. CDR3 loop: CASSLRVNYGYTF. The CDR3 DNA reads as TGTGCCAGCAGCCTCAGGGTTAACTATGGCTACACCTTC.

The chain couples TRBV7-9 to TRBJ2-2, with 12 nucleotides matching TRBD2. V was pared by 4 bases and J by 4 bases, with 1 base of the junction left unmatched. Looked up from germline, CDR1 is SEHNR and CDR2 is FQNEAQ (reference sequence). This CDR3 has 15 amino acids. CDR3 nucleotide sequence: TGTGCCAGCAGCTCTAGCGGGAGGGGCACCGGGGAGCTGTTTTTT. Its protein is CASSSSGRGTGELFF.

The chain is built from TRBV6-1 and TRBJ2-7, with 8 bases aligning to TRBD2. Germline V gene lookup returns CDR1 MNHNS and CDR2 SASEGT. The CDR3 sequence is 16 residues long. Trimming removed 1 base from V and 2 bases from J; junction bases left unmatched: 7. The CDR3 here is CASSEGYQGLAYEQYV. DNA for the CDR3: TGTGCCAGCAGTGAAGGATATCAGGGACTAGCCTACGAGCAGTACGTC.

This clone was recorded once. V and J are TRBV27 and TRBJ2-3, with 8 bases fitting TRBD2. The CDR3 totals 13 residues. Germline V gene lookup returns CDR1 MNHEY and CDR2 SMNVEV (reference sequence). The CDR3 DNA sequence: TGTGCGGGAACTAGCGGACGATCAGATACGCAGTATTTT. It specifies CAGTSGRSDTQYF.

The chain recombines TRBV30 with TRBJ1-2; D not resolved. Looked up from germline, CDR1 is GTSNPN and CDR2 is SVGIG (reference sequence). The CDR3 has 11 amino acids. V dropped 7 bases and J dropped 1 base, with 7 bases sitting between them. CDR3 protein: CALEVNYGYTF. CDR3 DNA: TGTGCCTTGGAGGTTAACTATGGCTACACCTTC.

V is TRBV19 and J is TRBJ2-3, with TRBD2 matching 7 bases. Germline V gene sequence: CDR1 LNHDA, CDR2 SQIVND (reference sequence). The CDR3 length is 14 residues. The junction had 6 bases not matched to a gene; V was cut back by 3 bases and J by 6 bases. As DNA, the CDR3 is TGTGCCAGTAGTATCGCGTGGGGAGGGGATACGCAGTATTTT. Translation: CASSIAWGGDTQYF. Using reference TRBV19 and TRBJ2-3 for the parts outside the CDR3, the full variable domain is DGGITQSPKYLFRKEGQNVTLSCEQNLNHDAMYWYRQDPGQGLRLIYYSQIVNDFQKGDIAEGYSVSREKKESFPLTVTSAQKNPTAFYLCASSIAWGGDTQYFGPGTRLTVL.

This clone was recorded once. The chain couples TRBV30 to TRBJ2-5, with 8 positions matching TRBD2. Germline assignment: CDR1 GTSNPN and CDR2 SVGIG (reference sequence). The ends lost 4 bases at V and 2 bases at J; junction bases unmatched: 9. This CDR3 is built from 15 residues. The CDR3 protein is CAWKPAGVPQETQYF. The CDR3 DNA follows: TGTGCCTGGAAACCAGCGGGAGTCCCACAAGAGACCCAGTACTTC. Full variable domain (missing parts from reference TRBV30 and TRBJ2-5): SQTIHQWPATLVQPVGSPLSLECTVEGTSNPNLYWYRQAAGRGLQLLFYSVGIGQISSEVPQNLSASRPQDRQFILSSKKLLLSDSGFYLCAWKPAGVPQETQYFGPGTRLLVL.